This paragraph covers one TCR beta chain sequence. Nested PCRs of about 17 and 10 cycles, two in total, were run on TCRalpha and TCRbeta cDNA. TCRdb reprocessed the 5' RACE reads; each CDR3 protein has one entry and no DNA is given. This repertoire includes about 210,000 distinct CDR3 sequences. The sample originates from a study of monozygotic twins with inflammatory bowel disease. This receptor was obtained from a human donor with ulcerative colitis or Crohn's disease, or a healthy co-twin of an affected twin (not recorded which). The sequencing sample was made of blood.

CDR3 sequence reads: CATSGSGTSVVDEQFF. The rearrangement links TRBV15 to TRBJ2-1; TCRdb's assignment of TRBD2 cannot be checked, as there is no DNA. Germline V gene data show CDR1 as LNHNV and CDR2 as YYDKDF (reference sequence). CDR3 size: 16 residues.